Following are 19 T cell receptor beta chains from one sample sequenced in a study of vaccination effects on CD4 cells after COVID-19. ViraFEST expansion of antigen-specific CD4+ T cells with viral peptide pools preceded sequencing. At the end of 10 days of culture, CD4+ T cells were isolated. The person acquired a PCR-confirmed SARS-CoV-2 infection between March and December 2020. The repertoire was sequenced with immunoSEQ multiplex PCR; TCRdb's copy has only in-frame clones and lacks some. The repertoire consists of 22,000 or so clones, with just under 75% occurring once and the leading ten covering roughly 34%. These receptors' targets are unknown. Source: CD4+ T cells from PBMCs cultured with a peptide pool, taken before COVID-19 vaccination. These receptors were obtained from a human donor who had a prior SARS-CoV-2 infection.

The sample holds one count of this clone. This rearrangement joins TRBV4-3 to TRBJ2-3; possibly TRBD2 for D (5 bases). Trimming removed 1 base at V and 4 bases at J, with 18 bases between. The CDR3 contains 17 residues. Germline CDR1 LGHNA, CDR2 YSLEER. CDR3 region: CASSQGVVFRGPDTQYF. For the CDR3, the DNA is TGCGCCAGCAGCCAAGGGGTCGTTTTTCGGGGTCCAGATACGCAGTATTTT.

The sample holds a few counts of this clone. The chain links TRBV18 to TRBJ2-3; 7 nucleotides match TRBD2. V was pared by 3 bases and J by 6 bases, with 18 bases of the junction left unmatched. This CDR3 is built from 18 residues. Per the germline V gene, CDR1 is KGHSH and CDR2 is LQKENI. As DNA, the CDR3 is TGTGCCAGCTCACCTGAGCAACGTAGCGGGTTCCTCCCGGATACGCAGTATTTT. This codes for CASSPEQRSGFLPDTQYF. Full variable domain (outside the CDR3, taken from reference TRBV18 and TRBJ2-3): NAGVMQNPRHLVRRRGQEARLRCSPMKGHSHVYWYRQLPEEGLKFMVYLQKENIIDESGMPKERFSAEFPKEGPSILRIQQVVRGDSAAYFCASSPEQRSGFLPDTQYFGPGTRLTVL.

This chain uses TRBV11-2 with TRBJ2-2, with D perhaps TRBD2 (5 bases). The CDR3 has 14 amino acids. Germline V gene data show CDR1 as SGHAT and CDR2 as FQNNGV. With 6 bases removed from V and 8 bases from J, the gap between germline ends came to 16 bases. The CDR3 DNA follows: TGTGCCAGCAGACCCAGAAATAGCGCTGGGGAGCTGTTTTTT. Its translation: CASRPRNSAGELFF.

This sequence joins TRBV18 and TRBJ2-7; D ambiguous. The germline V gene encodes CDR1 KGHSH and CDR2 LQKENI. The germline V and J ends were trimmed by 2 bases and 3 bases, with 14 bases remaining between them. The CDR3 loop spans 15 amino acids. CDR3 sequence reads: CASSPTASTIYEQYF. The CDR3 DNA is TGTGCCAGCTCACCAACGGCCAGTACAATCTACGAGCAGTACTTC. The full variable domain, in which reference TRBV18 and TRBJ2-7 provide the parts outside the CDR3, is NAGVMQNPRHLVRRRGQEARLRCSPMKGHSHVYWYRQLPEEGLKFMVYLQKENIIDESGMPKERFSAEFPKEGPSILRIQQVVRGDSAAYFCASSPTASTIYEQYFGPGTRLTVT.

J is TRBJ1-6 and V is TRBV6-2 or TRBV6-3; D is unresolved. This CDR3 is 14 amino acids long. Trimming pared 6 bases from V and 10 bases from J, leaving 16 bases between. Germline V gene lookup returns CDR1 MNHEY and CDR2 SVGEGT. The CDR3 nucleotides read TGTGCCAGCAGCCTCGGAGGAGTTGGGTCACCCCTCCACTTT. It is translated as CASSLGGVGSPLHF.

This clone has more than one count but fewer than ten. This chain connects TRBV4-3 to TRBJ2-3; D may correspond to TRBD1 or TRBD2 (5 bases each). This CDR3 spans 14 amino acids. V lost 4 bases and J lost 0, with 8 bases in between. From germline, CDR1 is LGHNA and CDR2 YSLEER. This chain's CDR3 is CASSPRGSTDTQYF. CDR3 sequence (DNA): TGCGCCAGCAGCCCTCGGGGCAGCACAGATACGCAGTATTTT.

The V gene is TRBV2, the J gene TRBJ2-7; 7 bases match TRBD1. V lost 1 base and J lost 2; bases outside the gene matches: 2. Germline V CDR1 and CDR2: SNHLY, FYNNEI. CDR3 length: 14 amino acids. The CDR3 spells CASSEGQGAYEQYF. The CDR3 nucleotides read TGTGCCAGCAGTGAAGGACAGGGAGCCTACGAGCAGTACTTC.

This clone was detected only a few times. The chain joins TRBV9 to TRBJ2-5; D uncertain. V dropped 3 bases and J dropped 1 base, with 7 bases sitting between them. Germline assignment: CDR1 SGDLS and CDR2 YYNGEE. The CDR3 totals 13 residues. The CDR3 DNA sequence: TGTGCCAGCAGCGGGCGGCCCCAAGAGACCCAGTACTTC. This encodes CASSGRPQETQYF.

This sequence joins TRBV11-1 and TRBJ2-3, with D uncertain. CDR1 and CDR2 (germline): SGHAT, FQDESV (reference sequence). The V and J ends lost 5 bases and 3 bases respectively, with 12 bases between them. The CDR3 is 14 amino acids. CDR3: CASSPEPSTDTQYF. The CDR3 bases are TGTGCCAGCAGCCCCGAACCTTCGACAGATACGCAGTATTTT.

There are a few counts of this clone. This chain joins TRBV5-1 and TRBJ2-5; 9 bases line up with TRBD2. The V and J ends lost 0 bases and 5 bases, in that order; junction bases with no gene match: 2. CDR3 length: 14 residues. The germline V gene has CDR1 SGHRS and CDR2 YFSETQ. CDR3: CASSLGAGGETQYF. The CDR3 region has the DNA TGCGCCAGCAGCTTGGGTGCGGGAGGGGAGACCCAGTACTTC.

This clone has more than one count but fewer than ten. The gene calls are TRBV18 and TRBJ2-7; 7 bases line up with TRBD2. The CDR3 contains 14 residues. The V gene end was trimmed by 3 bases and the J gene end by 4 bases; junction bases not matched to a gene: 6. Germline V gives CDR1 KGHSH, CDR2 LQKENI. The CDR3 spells CASSPRGGKYEQYF. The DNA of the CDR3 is TGTGCCAGCTCACCTCGGGGAGGGAAGTACGAGCAGTACTTC.

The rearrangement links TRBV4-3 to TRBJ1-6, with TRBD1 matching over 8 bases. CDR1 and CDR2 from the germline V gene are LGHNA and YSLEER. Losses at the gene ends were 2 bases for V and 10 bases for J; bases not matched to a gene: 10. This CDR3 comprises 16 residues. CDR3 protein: CASSQKRDRGGSPLHF. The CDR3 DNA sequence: TGCGCCAGCAGCCAAAAACGAGACAGGGGAGGATCACCCCTCCACTTT.

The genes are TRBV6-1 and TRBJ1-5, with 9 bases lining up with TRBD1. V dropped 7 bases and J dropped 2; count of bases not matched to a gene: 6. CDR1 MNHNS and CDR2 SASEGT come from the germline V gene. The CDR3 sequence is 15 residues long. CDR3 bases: TGTGCCAGCATCACAGGGGGCGCGGGCAATCAGCCCCAGCATTTT. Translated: CASITGGAGNQPQHF.

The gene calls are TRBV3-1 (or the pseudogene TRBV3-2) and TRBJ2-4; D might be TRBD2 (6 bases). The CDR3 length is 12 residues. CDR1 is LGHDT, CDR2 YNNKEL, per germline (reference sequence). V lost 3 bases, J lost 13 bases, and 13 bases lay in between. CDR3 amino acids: CASSHPLGLQYF. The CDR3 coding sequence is TGTGCCAGCAGCCATCCTCTGGGACTGCAGTACTTC.

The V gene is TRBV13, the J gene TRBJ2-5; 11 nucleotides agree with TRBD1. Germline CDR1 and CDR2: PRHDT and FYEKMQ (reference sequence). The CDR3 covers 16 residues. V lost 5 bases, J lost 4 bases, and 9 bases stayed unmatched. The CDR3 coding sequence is TGTGCCAGCAGCCCTTGGGACAGGGGGACGGGAGAGACCCAGTACTTC. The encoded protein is CASSPWDRGTGETQYF.

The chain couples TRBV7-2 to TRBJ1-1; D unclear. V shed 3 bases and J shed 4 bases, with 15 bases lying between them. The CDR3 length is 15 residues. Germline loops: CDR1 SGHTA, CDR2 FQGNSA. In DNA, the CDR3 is TGTGCCAGCAGCTTTGTATGGGGTGGCGGCACTGAAGCTTTCTTT. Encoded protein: CASSFVWGGGTEAFF.

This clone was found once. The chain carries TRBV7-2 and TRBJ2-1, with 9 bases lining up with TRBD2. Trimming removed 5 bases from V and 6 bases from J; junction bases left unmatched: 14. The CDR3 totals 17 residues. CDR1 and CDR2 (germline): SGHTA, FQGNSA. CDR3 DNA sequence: TGTGCCAGCAGCCAAAATATGCCGGGACTAGCTCCCAATGAGCAGTTCTTC. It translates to CASSQNMPGLAPNEQFF.

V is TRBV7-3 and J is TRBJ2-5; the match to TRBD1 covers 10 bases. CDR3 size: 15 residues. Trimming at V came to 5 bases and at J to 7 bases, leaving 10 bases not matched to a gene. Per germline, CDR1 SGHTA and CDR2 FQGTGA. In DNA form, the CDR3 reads TGTGCCAGCAGCCTAGAGGGACAGGGGATCGGGACCCAGTACTTC. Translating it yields CASSLEGQGIGTQYF.

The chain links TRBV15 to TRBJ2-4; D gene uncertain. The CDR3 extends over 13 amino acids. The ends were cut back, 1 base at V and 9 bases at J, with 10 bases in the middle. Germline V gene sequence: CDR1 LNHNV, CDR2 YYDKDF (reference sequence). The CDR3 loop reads CATSRGSYGIQYF. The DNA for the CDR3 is TGTGCCACCAGCAGAGGAAGTTATGGCATTCAGTACTTC.